This T cell receptor (beta chain) was observed in a study of T cells in Graves' hyperthyroidism and ophthalmopathy. Study at large: Blood from the periphery was taken at initial diagnosis, before any treatment. Study outcomes and limitations: The blood repertoire included most of the expanded thyroid clonotypes above 0.001.

Amplification of TCR beta CDR3 regions used RNA as the template. The HTBI primer set drove a first-round RT-PCR of the TCR CDR3. One entry per CDR3 protein results from TCRdb running MiXCR on the multiplex PCR reads. The top ten hold roughly a fifth of the sample, which has more than 350,000 distinct CDR3 sequences, about 16% seen once. Points on this clonotype: Its antigen is unidentified.

This CDR3 is 14 amino acids long. Trimming at V came to 10 bases and at J to 7 bases, leaving 9 bases not matched to a gene. Germline CDR1 is ENHRY and CDR2 is SYGVKD. This sequence joins TRBV10-3 and TRBJ2-1; 11 positions match TRBD2. Sequenced material: blood. The sequence came from a woman aged 55-69 years with Graves' ophthalmopathy. Written as DNA, the CDR3 is TGTGCCACACTAGCGGGAGAGGCTAGTAATGAGCAGTTCTTC. Encoded protein: CATLAGEASNEQFF.